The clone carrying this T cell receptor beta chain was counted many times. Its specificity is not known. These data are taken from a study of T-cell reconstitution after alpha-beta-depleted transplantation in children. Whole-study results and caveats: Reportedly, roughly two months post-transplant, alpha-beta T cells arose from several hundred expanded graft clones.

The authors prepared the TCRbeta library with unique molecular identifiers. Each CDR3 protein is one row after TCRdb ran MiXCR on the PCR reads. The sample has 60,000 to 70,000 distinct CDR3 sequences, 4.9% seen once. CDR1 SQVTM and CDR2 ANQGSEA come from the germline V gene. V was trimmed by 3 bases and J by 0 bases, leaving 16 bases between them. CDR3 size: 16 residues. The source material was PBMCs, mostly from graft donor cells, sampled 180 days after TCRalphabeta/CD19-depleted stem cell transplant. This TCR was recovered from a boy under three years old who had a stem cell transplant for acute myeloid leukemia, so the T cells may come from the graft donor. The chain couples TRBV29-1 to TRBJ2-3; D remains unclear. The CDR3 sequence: CSVDSFGFSSTDTQYF. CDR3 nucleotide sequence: TGCAGCGTTGATTCGTTCGGGTTTTCTAGCACAGATACGCAGTATTTT.